This TCR beta chain is from a study of cytomegalovirus exposure and HLA in healthy donors. CDR3 size: 13 residues. Germline V gene lookup returns CDR1 SGHAT and CDR2 FQNNGV. V gave up 5 bases and J gave up 3 bases, with 10 bases separating them. The donors were in the roughly 120-subject validation cohort, distinct from the roughly 670-subject first cohort. Generated by immunoSEQ multiplex PCR, the TCRdb table keeps only in-frame clones and is missing some. The data contain over 250,000 clones, approximately 86% of them singletons. The chain links TRBV11-2 to TRBJ1-2; D uncertain. The sample was PBMCs. This receptor was obtained from a woman younger than 30 in good health and CMV-seronegative. CDR3 nucleotide sequence: TGTGCCAGCAGCCCGATGCGGGACTATGGCTACACCTTC. Protein sequence: CASSPMRDYGYTF.